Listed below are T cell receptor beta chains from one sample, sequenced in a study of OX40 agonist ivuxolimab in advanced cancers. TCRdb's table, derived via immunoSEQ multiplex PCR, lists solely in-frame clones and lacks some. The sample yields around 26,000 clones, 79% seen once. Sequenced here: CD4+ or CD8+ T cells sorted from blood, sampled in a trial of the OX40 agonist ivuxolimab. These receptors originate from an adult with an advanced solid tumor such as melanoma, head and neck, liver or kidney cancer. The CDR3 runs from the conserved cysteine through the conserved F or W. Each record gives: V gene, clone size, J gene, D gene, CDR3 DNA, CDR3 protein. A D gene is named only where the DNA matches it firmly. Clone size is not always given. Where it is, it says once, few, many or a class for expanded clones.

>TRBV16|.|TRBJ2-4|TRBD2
TGTGCCAGCAGCCCAAACCCCGGGACTAAGAGCAACATTCAGTACTTC
CASSPNPGTKSNIQYF
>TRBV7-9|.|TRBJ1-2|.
TGTGCCAGCAGCCCTGACAGTTCCTATGGCTACACCTTC
CASSPDSSYGYTF
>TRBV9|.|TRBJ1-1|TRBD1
TGTGCCAGCAGCAGTTCGACAGGGGTGACTGAAGCTTTCTTT
CASSSSTGVTEAFF
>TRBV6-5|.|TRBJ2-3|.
TGTGCCAGCAGTTCCCTGACAGCCACAGATACGCAGTATTTT
CASSSLTATDTQYF
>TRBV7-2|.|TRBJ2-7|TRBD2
TGTGCCAGCAGCTTAGGAATCCTAGCGGGAGCGGACTACGAGCAGTACTTC
CASSLGILAGADYEQYF
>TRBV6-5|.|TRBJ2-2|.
TGTGCCAGCAGTTACGCGCGAGTAGCGGAGCTGTTTTTT
CASSYARVAELFF
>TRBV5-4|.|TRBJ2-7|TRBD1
TGTGCCAGCAGCTTTTACAGGGGGTACTCCTACGAGCAGTACTTC
CASSFYRGYSYEQYF
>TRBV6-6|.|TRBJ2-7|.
TGTGCCAGCAGTTACTATGGGGGAATCTACGAGCAGTACTTC
CASSYYGGIYEQYF
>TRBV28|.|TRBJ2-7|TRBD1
TGTGCCAGCAGTCCATTGCAGGGGGTATACGAGCAGTACTTC
CASSPLQGVYEQYF
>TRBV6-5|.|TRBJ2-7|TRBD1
TGTGCCAGCAGTTTAGGGACAGGGCAGTCCTACGAGCAGTACTTC
CASSLGTGQSYEQYF
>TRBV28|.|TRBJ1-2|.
TGTGCCAGCAGTTTTCTCATAGGGTATGGCTACACCTTC
CASSFLIGYGYTF
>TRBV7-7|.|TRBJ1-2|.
TGTGCCAGCAGCTTAGAGTTGACAGGCCATGGCTACACCTTC
CASSLELTGHGYTF
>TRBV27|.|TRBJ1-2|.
TGTGCCAGCGGGCAGGGTGGCTATGGCTACACCTTC
CASGQGGYGYTF
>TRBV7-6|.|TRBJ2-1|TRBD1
TGTGCCAGCAGCGGATGGACAGGGTCGGATGAGCAGTTCTTC
CASSGWTGSDEQFF
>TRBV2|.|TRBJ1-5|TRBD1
TGTGCCAGCGGGGACAGTCTCGGTCAGCCCCAGCATTTT
CASGDSLGQPQHF
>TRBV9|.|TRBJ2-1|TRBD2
TGTGCCAGCAGCGCGAGGGGACTAGCGGGCGATGAGCAGTTCTTC
CASSARGLAGDEQFF
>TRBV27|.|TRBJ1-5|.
TGTGCCAGCAGTCCCTATAGCAATCAGCCCCAGCATTTT
CASSPYSNQPQHF
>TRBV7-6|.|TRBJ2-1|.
TGTGCCAGCAGCCCCCGTCCGCGGAATGAGCAGTTCTTC
CASSPRPRNEQFF
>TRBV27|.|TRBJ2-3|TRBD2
TGTGCCAGCAGTTCCCCAGGACTAGCAGGAGATACGCAGTATTTT
CASSSPGLAGDTQYF
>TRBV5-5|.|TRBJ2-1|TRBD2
TGTGCCAGCAGCTATGGACTAGCGGGAGTCCTCGACTCCTACAATGAGCAGTTCTTC
CASSYGLAGVLDSYNEQFF
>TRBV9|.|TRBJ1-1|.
TGTGCCAGCAGCGTAGCCGGTACCCCTATGAACACTGAAGCTTTCTTT
CASSVAGTPMNTEAFF
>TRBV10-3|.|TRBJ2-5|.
TGTGCCATCAGGGGGGACCTGGAAGAGACCCAGTACTTC
CAIRGDLEETQYF
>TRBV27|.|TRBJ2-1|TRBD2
TGTGCCAGCAGTTTTTGGCTAGCGGGAGTAGGTGAGCAGTTCTTC
CASSFWLAGVGEQFF
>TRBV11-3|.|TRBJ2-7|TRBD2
TGTGCCAGCTGCAACGGGGGGGCGGACGAGCAGTACTTC
CASCNGGADEQYF
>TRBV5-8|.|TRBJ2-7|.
TGTGCCAGCAGCCTCGGGACAACTACCTACGAGCAGTACTTC
CASSLGTTTYEQYF
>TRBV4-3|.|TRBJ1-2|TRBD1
TGCGCCAGCAGCAGGGACAGGATAGGTAACTATGGCTACACCTTC
CASSRDRIGNYGYTF
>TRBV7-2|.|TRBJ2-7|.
TGTGCCAGCAGCATCGGGTCCCTAGAGGGGTACGAGCAGTACTTC
CASSIGSLEGYEQYF
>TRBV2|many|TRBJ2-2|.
TGTGCCAGCAGAGGAATAGACACCGGGGAGCTGTTTTTT
CASRGIDTGELFF
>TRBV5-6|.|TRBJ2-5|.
TGTGCCAGCAACCTAAGGACTACTTCCCTCGTGGAGACCCAGTACTTC
CASNLRTTSLVETQYF
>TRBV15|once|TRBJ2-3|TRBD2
TGTGCCACCAGACTAACGTCCGGGAGGGCCAAAGATACGCAGTATTTT
CATRLTSGRAKDTQYF
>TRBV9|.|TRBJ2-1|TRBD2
TGTGCCAGCAGCGATCGACTAGCGGGAAACAATGAGCAGTTCTTC
CASSDRLAGNNEQFF
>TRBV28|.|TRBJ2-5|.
TGTGCCAGCAGCTTATCAAGGGGTAAACAAGAGACCCAGTACTTC
CASSLSRGKQETQYF
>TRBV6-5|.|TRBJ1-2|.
TGTGCCAGCAGTTACTATGGGACGGACTATGGCTACACCTTC
CASSYYGTDYGYTF
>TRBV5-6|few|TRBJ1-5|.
TGTGCCAGCAGCTTGTTTGAAGGCCAGCCCCAGCATTTT
CASSLFEGQPQHF
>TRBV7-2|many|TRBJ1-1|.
TGTGCCAGCAGCTTAGGGACTGGCACTGAAGCTTTCTTT
CASSLGTGTEAFF
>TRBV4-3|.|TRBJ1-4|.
TGCGCCAGCAGCCAAGATGGAGAGGATAATGAAAAACTGTTTTTT
CASSQDGEDNEKLFF
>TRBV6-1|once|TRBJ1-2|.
TGTGCCAGCAGTGAAGGCCAGTCAGCAGGCACAATCTATGGCTACACCTTC
CASSEGQSAGTIYGYTF
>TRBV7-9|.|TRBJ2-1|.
TGTGCCAGCAGCAACAGGGATGGCGAGCAGTTCTTC
CASSNRDGEQFF
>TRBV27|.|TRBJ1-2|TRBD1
TGTGCCAGCAGTCCACCGGGACAGGGGCTCTATGGCTACACCTTC
CASSPPGQGLYGYTF
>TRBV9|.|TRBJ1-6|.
TGTGCCAGCAGCGTAGGGGATCGACATAATTCACCCCTCCACTTT
CASSVGDRHNSPLHF
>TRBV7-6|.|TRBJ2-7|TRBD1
TGTGCCAGCAGCTTAGAGCGGACAGGGGGCCGCGAGCAGTACTTC
CASSLERTGGREQYF
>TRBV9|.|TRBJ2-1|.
TGTGCCAGCAGTCGGGAGATGGTTAGGAATGAGCAGTTCTTC
CASSREMVRNEQFF
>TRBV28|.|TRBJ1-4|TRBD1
TGTGCCAGCAGGCGGCTCAGGGGGCTTAATGAAAAACTGTTTTTT
CASRRLRGLNEKLFF
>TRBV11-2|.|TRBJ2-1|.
TGTGCCAGCAGCTTAACAGTTTACAATGAGCAGTTCTTC
CASSLTVYNEQFF
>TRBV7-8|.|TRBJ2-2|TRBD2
TGTGCCAGCAGCTGGACTAGCGGGGGGGCCCTCGTCGGGGAGCTGTTTTTT
CASSWTSGGALVGELFF
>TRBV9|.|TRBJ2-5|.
TGTGCCAGCAGCGTAGAACTAGCCGGGGAGACCCAGTACTTC
CASSVELAGETQYF
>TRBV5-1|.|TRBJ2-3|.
TGCGCCAGCAGCTTGAGGGGTTCGGGCATTTCCACAGATACGCAGTATTTT
CASSLRGSGISTDTQYF
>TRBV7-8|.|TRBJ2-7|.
TGTGCCAGCAGCTTAGCGCCACTGGCCTACGAGCAGTACTTC
CASSLAPLAYEQYF
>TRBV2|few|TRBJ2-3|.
TGTGCCAGCAGTGATGTCCGGAGCTGGAGCACAGATACGCAGTATTTT
CASSDVRSWSTDTQYF
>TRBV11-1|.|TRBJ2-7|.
TGTGCCAGCAGCTTCGCTAGCTCCTACGAGCAGTACTTC
CASSFASSYEQYF
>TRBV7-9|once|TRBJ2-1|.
TGTGCCAGCAGCCCCGGTGGCGGGTACCCCTACAATGAGCAGTTCTTC
CASSPGGGYPYNEQFF
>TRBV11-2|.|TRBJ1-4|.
TGTGCCAGCAGCTTAGGCGTTATCGGTGAAAAACTGTTTTTT
CASSLGVIGEKLFF
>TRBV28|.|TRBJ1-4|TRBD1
TGTGCCAGCAGTTTGGGGAGACAGGGTAGGGCGCGGAAACTGTTTTTT
CASSLGRQGRARKLFF
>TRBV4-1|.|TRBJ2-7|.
TGCGCCAGCAGCCCAACAGGCTACGACTACGAGCAGTACTTC
CASSPTGYDYEQYF
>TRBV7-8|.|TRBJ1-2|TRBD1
TGTGCCAGCAGCTTAGGGGACAGGGCTGCGGGCTACACCTTC
CASSLGDRAAGYTF
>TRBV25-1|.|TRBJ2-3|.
TGTGCCAGCAGTGAATATGATACGCAGTATTTT
CASSEYDTQYF
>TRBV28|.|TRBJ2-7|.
TGTGCCAGCACCACAACAGGGTTTGCGTACGAGCAGTACTTC
CASTTTGFAYEQYF
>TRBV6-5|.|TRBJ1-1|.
TGTGCCAGCAGTCCACAGGGTTGGAACACTGAAGCTTTCTTT
CASSPQGWNTEAFF
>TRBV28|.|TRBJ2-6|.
TGTGCCAGCAGGATATCTGGGGCCAACGTCCTGACTTTC
CASRISGANVLTF